This T cell receptor beta chain is drawn from a study of OX40 agonist ivuxolimab in advanced cancers. J was trimmed by 2 bases and V by 6 bases; bases with no gene match: 3. CDR1 is MNHNS, CDR2 SASEGT, per germline. The CDR3 is 13 amino acids. Using immunoSEQ multiplex PCR, the repertoire was profiled, and TCRdb retains in-frame clones only, with some absent. The sample has about 36,000 clones, approximately 80% seen once. V gene TRBV6-1 combines with J gene TRBJ1-2, with 7 bases aligning to TRBD1. This TCR was recovered from an adult with an advanced solid tumor such as melanoma, head and neck, liver or kidney cancer. This sample comprised CD4+ or CD8+ T cells sorted from blood, obtained in a trial of the OX40 agonist ivuxolimab. The CDR3 sequence: CASRSGGNYGYTF. CDR3 DNA sequence: TGTGCCAGCAGATCAGGGGGAAACTATGGCTACACCTTC.